This T cell receptor (beta chain) was captured by sequencing in a study of CD8+ T cells in alopecia areata. Treatment defined: oral pan-JAK inhibitor, 5-10 mg twice daily. CD4+ and CD8+ T cells were sorted from PBMCs. This CDR3 is 14 amino acids long. Germline V CDR1 and CDR2: MNHNY, SVGAGI (reference sequence). The ends lost 6 bases at V and 8 bases at J; junction bases unmatched: 12. Reverse transcription of extracted RNA yielded cDNA, which provided the sequencing template. The assay was immunoSEQ multiplex PCR, and TCRdb's table has in-frame clones only and misses some. The table has around 300,000 clones, 60% seen once.

This chain uses TRBV6-6 with TRBJ1-2, with TRBD1 matching over 7 bases. This TCR was sampled from a human donor with alopecia areata. Specimen: CD4+ T cells sorted from blood, collected at week 52, from a patient treated with tofacitinib. CDR3 loop: CASSPHDRVKGYTF. The CDR3 DNA follows: TGTGCCAGCAGCCCTCACGACAGGGTGAAGGGCTACACCTTC.